Below, 31 T cell receptor beta chains from the same sample are listed, as sequenced in a study of T cell repertoires in cytomegalovirus infection. TCRdb re-analysed the reads in MiXCR, keeping a single row per CDR3 protein. The sample contains 55,000 to 85,000 distinct CDR3 sequences, 3.5% to 4% of which appear only once. The sample consisted of PBMCs. Every receptor here comes from a human donor in good health (CMV status not recorded). Some clones in this sample may be carry-over from other donors' samples.

This clonotype appeared a few times. The chain couples TRBV6-6 to TRBJ2-7; TRBD1 aligns across 7 bases. J gave up 2 bases and V 6 bases, and 16 bases lay outside the gene matches. The CDR3 totals 17 residues. Germline V CDR1 and CDR2: MNHNY, SVGAGI (reference sequence). Here the CDR3 DNA reads TGTGCCAGCAGCTACGCCATGACAGGGAAATCTACCTACGAGCAGTACTTC. Translated: CASSYAMTGKSTYEQYF.

This clonotype was picked up many times. The chain recombines TRBV2 with TRBJ2-1; the match to TRBD2 covers 8 bases. J was trimmed by 8 bases and V by 4 bases; bases with no gene match: 7. CDR1 and CDR2 (germline): SNHLY, FYNNEI. The CDR3 is 14 amino acids. CDR3 amino acids: CASSGWREVDEQFF. The CDR3 DNA sequence: TGTGCCAGCAGTGGTTGGCGGGAGGTTGATGAGCAGTTCTTC. The full variable domain, with the rest looked up from reference TRBV2 and TRBJ2-1, is EPEVTQTPSHQVTQMGQEVILRCVPISNHLYFYWYRQILGQKVEFLVSFYNNEISEKSEIFDDQFSVERPDGSNFTLKIRSTKLEDSAMYFCASSGWREVDEQFFGPGTRLTVL.

This clonotype was counted ten times or more. The V and J genes are TRBV7-2 and TRBJ1-1; D might be TRBD1 (6 bases). Trimming stripped 1 base from V and 6 bases from J, with 12 bases between. The CDR3 is 14 amino acids. CDR1 SGHTA and CDR2 FQGNSA come from the germline V gene. Here the CDR3 DNA reads TGTGCCAGCAGCTTAGTCTGGGCAGGGGCTGAAGCTTTCTTT. Its translation: CASSLVWAGAEAFF. The variable domain in full, with the rest retrieved from reference TRBV7-2 and TRBJ1-1, is GAGVSQSPSNKVTEKGKDVELRCDPISGHTALYWYRQSLGQGLEFLIYFQGNSAPDKSGLPSDRFSAERTGGSVSTLTIQRTQQEDSAVYLCASSLVWAGAEAFFGQGTRLTVV.

This clonotype has at least ten counts. The gene calls are TRBV30 and TRBJ1-1; D call uncertain. Germline V CDR1 and CDR2: GTSNPN, SVGIG (reference sequence). The CDR3 has 13 residues. V lost 0 bases and J lost 2, with 7 bases in between. This CDR3 is CAWSVTENTEAFF. The CDR3, as DNA: TGTGCCTGGAGTGTAACTGAAAACACTGAAGCTTTCTTT.

This clonotype was counted many times. V is TRBV7-2 and J is TRBJ2-5; 8 nucleotides align to TRBD1. CDR3 length: 14 residues. The germline gives CDR1 SGHTA, CDR2 FQGNSA. J was trimmed by 5 bases and V by 5 bases; bases with no gene match: 7. CDR3 DNA: TGTGCCAGCAGCGAAGCAGGGGGCGCGGAGACCCAGTACTTC. The encoded protein is CASSEAGGAETQYF.

This clonotype was detected only a few times. The chain carries TRBV10-3 and TRBJ1-1, with TRBD1 matching 8 bases. The germline gives CDR1 ENHRY, CDR2 SYGVKD. With V trimmed by 7 bases and J by 4 bases, 11 bases remained unmatched. CDR3 length: 15 amino acids. The DNA of the CDR3 is TGTGCCATCACCTCAGGGGGCGATCCGCTCACTGAAGCTTTCTTT. This gives the protein CAITSGGDPLTEAFF.

This clonotype showed up many times. The CDR3 coding sequence is TGTGCCAGCAGTGCTGGGAAAGAGACCCAGTACTTC. Translating gives CASSAGKETQYF. The J gene is TRBJ2-5, the V gene TRBV6-6; D gene unclear. The V end was cut by 5 bases, the J end by 3 bases, with 7 bases between. CDR3 length: 12 residues. The germline V gene has CDR1 MNHNY and CDR2 SVGAGI (reference sequence).

The sample holds many counts of this clonotype. The rearrangement uses TRBV7-9 and TRBJ2-7, with 9 bases matching TRBD2. The germline V gene has CDR1 SEHNR and CDR2 FQNEAQ (reference sequence). The CDR3 has 13 residues. The V gene end was trimmed by 5 bases and the J gene end by 10 bases; junction bases not matched to a gene: 9. As DNA, the CDR3 is TGTGCCAGCAGCCCAAGCGGGGGGTCCGTTCAGTACTTC. Protein product: CASSPSGGSVQYF.

This clonotype has a count of ten or more. This chain uses TRBV7-9 with TRBJ1-2; the match to TRBD1 covers 10 bases. Germline V lookup: CDR1 SEHNR, CDR2 FQNEAQ (reference sequence). This CDR3 is 14 amino acids long. After removal of 4 bases from V and 8 bases from J, the junction contained 7 bases not matched to a gene. Here the CDR3 DNA reads TGTGCCAGCAGCTCCGGGACAGGGGCCCGCGGCTACACCTTC. As protein: CASSSGTGARGYTF. The full variable domain, completed using reference TRBV7-9 and TRBJ1-2, is DTGVSQNPRHKITKRGQNVTFRCDPISEHNRLYWYRQTLGQGPEFLTYFQNEAQLEKSRLLSDRFSAERPKGSFSTLEIQRTEQGDSAMYLCASSSGTGARGYTFGSGTRLTVV.

This clonotype was counted ten times or more. In DNA form, the CDR3 reads TGTGCCAGCAGCTTAGTTTCGGGTGTTAGCAATCAGCCCCAGCATTTT. It translates to CASSLVSGVSNQPQHF. The chain employs TRBV7-2 and TRBJ1-5, with D hard to call. CDR1 is SGHTA and CDR2 is FQGNSA in the germline V gene. The CDR3 contains 16 residues. Trimming shortened V by 1 base and J by 0 bases, and 10 bases separated the two germline ends.

This clonotype was seen at least ten times. The J gene is TRBJ2-1, the V gene TRBV7-2, with TRBD1 identical over 9 bases. CDR1 SGHTA and CDR2 FQGNSA come from the germline V gene. The CDR3 length is 16 residues. V shed 1 base and J 8 bases; nucleotides not matched to a gene: 9. CDR3 sequence: CASSLVVDRGMDEQFF. In nucleotides, the CDR3 is TGTGCCAGCAGCTTAGTGGTGGACAGGGGTATGGATGAGCAGTTCTTC.

At least ten counts were recorded for this clonotype. The chain couples TRBV5-4 to TRBJ1-1, with no clear D. The CDR3 totals 15 residues. Germline V CDR1 and CDR2: SGHNT, YYREEE (reference sequence). V was clipped by 4 bases and J by 7 bases, with 20 bases between them. The CDR3 is CASSPAVPGGVEAFF. In nucleotides, the CDR3 is TGTGCCAGCAGCCCGGCCGTTCCAGGCGGTGTTGAAGCTTTCTTT.

This clonotype occurred many times. The chain combines TRBV7-8 with TRBJ1-4, with 8 bases fitting TRBD1. Germline CDR1 and CDR2: SGHVS and FQNEAQ. V was pared by 3 bases and J by 7 bases, with 4 bases of the junction left unmatched. CDR3 size: 14 residues. CDR3 bases: TGTGCCAGCAGCTTTTCACAGGGGGGTGAAAAACTGTTTTTT. Translation: CASSFSQGGEKLFF.

This clonotype was recorded many times. The rearrangement joins TRBV7-8 to TRBJ1-6, with D possibly being TRBD1 (5 bases). The CDR3 consists of 15 residues. Germline V gene sequence: CDR1 SGHVS, CDR2 FQNEAQ. The V gene lost 4 bases and the J gene lost 8 bases, with 15 bases spanning the gap. The CDR3 DNA sequence: TGTGCCAGCAGCTGGGGGGGTGGCGGGGATTCACCCCTCCACTTT. This codes for CASSWGGGGDSPLHF.

There are many counts of this clonotype. The chain combines TRBV7-2 with TRBJ2-3, with D hard to call. Germline values: CDR1 SGHTA, CDR2 FQGNSA. V was trimmed by 3 bases and J by 2 bases, leaving 12 bases between them. The CDR3 contains 15 residues. This chain's CDR3 is CASSLRGFNTDTQYF. The CDR3, as DNA: TGTGCCAGCAGCTTGCGAGGATTCAACACAGATACGCAGTATTTT.

At least ten counts were recorded for this clonotype. Here the CDR3 reads CASSQRDRQETQYF. CDR3 bases: TGCGCCAGCAGCCAACGGGACAGACAAGAGACCCAGTACTTC. The chain carries TRBV4-3 and TRBJ2-5, with TRBD1 identical over 7 bases. The CDR3 extends over 14 amino acids. V was clipped by 2 bases and J by 2 bases; unmatched bases: 2. Germline V gene lookup returns CDR1 LGHNA and CDR2 YSLEER.

In its sample, this clonotype was seen many times. V and J are TRBV7-2 and TRBJ2-3; D gene unclear. Trimming pared 5 bases from V and 2 bases from J, leaving 11 bases between. The CDR3 totals 14 residues. From germline, CDR1 is SGHTA and CDR2 FQGNSA. The DNA of the CDR3 is TGTGCCAGCAGCGTCGGGCGCACCACAGATACGCAGTATTTT. Translating it yields CASSVGRTTDTQYF.

This clonotype was seen many times. The CDR3 DNA reads TGTGCCAGCAGCTCCCTGGGGGGCCTCACTGAAGCTTTCTTT. Translated: CASSSLGGLTEAFF. The V gene is TRBV7-2, the J gene TRBJ1-1; perhaps TRBD1 as D (6 bases). The germline V gene encodes CDR1 SGHTA and CDR2 FQGNSA. The germline V and J ends were trimmed by 4 bases and 4 bases, with 13 bases remaining between them. CDR3 length: 14 residues.

This clonotype was counted many times. This rearrangement joins TRBV10-3 to TRBJ2-7; a possible D gene is TRBD2 (6 bases). V was cut by 4 bases and J by 2 bases, with 9 bases left in between. Germline CDR1 is ENHRY and CDR2 is SYGVKD. This CDR3 comprises 13 residues. CDR3 sequence: CAISGRGTYEQYF. The CDR3 nucleotides are TGTGCCATCAGTGGGCGCGGGACCTACGAGCAGTACTTC.

This clonotype has ten or more counts. The chain couples TRBV11-2 to TRBJ1-6, with D perhaps matching TRBD1 (6 bases). The CDR3 is made up of 14 amino acids. Per germline, CDR1 SGHAT and CDR2 FQNNGV. Trimming took 0 bases from V and 7 from J, leaving 7 bases between them. The CDR3 is CASSLDQGNSPLHF. The CDR3 nucleotides read TGTGCCAGCAGCTTAGACCAGGGGAATTCACCCCTCCACTTT. The variable domain in full, with the rest retrieved from reference TRBV11-2 and TRBJ1-6, is EAGVAQSPRYKIIEKRQSVAFWCNPISGHATLYWYQQILGQGPKLLIQFQNNGVVDDSQLPKDRFSAERLKGVDSTLKIQPAKLEDSAVYLCASSLDQGNSPLHFGNGTRLTVT.

In its sample, this clonotype was seen a few times. The V call is TRBV10-3, the J call TRBJ2-1; 16 bases agree with TRBD2. The V gene's germline CDR1 is ENHRY and CDR2 SYGVKD. The CDR3 extends over 15 amino acids. Unmatched junction bases numbered 5, after V lost 6 bases and J lost 9 bases. As DNA, the CDR3 is TGTGCCATCAGCGGGACTAGCGGGGGGGCCGGTGAGCAGTTCTTC. Translated, it gives CAISGTSGGAGEQFF.

This clonotype was observed many times. The rearrangement uses TRBV7-2 and TRBJ1-5; D is unclear. This CDR3 has 15 residues. Trimming removed 6 bases from V and 6 bases from J, with 18 bases in between. Looked up from germline, CDR1 is SGHTA and CDR2 is FQGNSA. CDR3 protein: CASRDHLGSGQPQHF. The CDR3, as DNA: TGTGCCAGCAGGGACCACCTAGGGTCAGGTCAGCCCCAGCATTTT.

This clonotype was seen many times. This chain connects TRBV7-2 to TRBJ2-5, with 11 bases identical to TRBD2. Germline lookup yields CDR1 SGHTA and CDR2 FQGNSA. CDR3 length: 15 residues. V trimming: 5 bases; J trimming: 4 bases; junction bases outside the gene matches: 6. CDR3 nucleotides: TGTGCCAGCAGCACGACTAGCGGGGTATTAGAGACCCAGTACTTC. Translating it yields CASSTTSGVLETQYF.

This clonotype appeared many times. V gene TRBV7-2 combines with J gene TRBJ2-7, with D perhaps TRBD2 (5 bases). V was shortened by 5 bases and J by 0 bases, with 17 bases between the two germline ends. The CDR3 runs to 16 residues. Germline CDR1 SGHTA, CDR2 FQGNSA. Written as DNA, the CDR3 is TGTGCCAGCAGCGCCGTTCGCGCGGGCCTCTCCTACGAGCAGTACTTC. This encodes CASSAVRAGLSYEQYF.

This clonotype appeared many times. The gene calls are TRBV7-2 and TRBJ1-2, with D uncertain. CDR1 SGHTA and CDR2 FQGNSA come from the germline V gene. The CDR3 is made up of 16 amino acids. Trimming cost V 1 base and J 1 base, with 13 bases left between them. The CDR3 spells CASSLERLPGNYGYTF. CDR3 nucleotide sequence: TGTGCCAGCAGCTTAGAACGACTCCCCGGTAACTATGGCTACACCTTC.

This clonotype was detected many times. V is TRBV18 and J is TRBJ2-3; D unclear. This CDR3 is built from 13 residues. Looked up from germline, CDR1 is KGHSH and CDR2 is LQKENI. Trimming took 2 bases from V and 1 from J, leaving 4 bases between them. The CDR3 sequence is CASSPDGTDTQYF. As DNA, the CDR3 is TGTGCCAGCTCACCAGACGGCACAGATACGCAGTATTTT. Full variable domain (rest looked up from reference TRBV18 and TRBJ2-3): NAGVMQNPRHLVRRRGQEARLRCSPMKGHSHVYWYRQLPEEGLKFMVYLQKENIIDESGMPKERFSAEFPKEGPSILRIQQVVRGDSAAYFCASSPDGTDTQYFGPGTRLTVL.

This clonotype was seen at least ten times. The chain has TRBV7-2 and TRBJ1-6; 9 nucleotides agree with TRBD1. Germline V gives CDR1 SGHTA, CDR2 FQGNSA. The J segment lost 9 bases and the V segment lost 2 bases, leaving 5 bases of the junction unmatched. This CDR3 region has 15 residues. Here the CDR3 reads CASSLQGQGSSPLHF. CDR3 nucleotide sequence: TGTGCCAGCAGCTTACAGGGACAGGGAAGTTCACCCCTCCACTTT.

This clonotype was counted ten times or more. V and J are TRBV7-6 and TRBJ1-1; the match to TRBD1 covers 7 bases. Germline loops: CDR1 SGHVS, CDR2 FNYEAQ. Trimming removed 1 base from V and 4 bases from J; junction bases left unmatched: 3. The CDR3 sequence is 14 residues long. The CDR3 DNA follows: TGTGCCAGCAGCTTAGGACAGGGTGCCACTGAAGCTTTCTTT. Its protein is CASSLGQGATEAFF. The whole variable domain, filled in from reference TRBV7-6 and TRBJ1-1, reads GAGVSQSPRYKVTKRGQDVALRCDPISGHVSLYWYRQALGQGPEFLTYFNYEAQQDKSGLPNDRFSAERPEGSISTLTIQRTEQRDSAMYRCASSLGQGATEAFFGQGTRLTVV.

This clonotype was seen many times. The chain has TRBV6-1 and TRBJ2-7; possibly TRBD1 or TRBD2 for D (6 bases each). The V gene's germline CDR1 is MNHNS and CDR2 SASEGT. Trimming pared 3 bases from V and 7 bases from J, leaving 16 bases between. The CDR3 is 14 residues long. CDR3 nucleotides: TGTGCCAGCAGTGAGTCCGGGGGCCTGGGGGAGCAGTACTTC. Its translation is CASSESGGLGEQYF.

This clonotype was counted ten times or more. The J gene is TRBJ2-7, the V gene TRBV7-4; the D gene could be TRBD1 or TRBD2 (6 bases each). This CDR3 spans 14 amino acids. Germline loops: CDR1 SGHVT, CDR2 SQSDAQ. The V and J ends lost 4 bases and 5 bases respectively, with 15 bases between them. The CDR3 spells CASSSWGAYDEQYF. The CDR3 region has the DNA TGTGCCAGCAGCTCCTGGGGGGCGTACGACGAGCAGTACTTC.

This clonotype was counted many times. This chain joins TRBV7-9 and TRBJ1-5; no definite D call. Trimming stripped 5 bases from V and 2 bases from J, with 7 bases between. CDR3 length: 13 residues. Germline V gene lookup returns CDR1 SEHNR and CDR2 FQNEAQ (reference sequence). As DNA, the CDR3 is TGTGCCAGCAGCCCGAGTGGCAATCAGCCCCAGCATTTT. It encodes CASSPSGNQPQHF.